These T cell receptor beta chains were read from a single sample in a study of immune heterogeneity within non-small cell lung tumors. TCRdb reprocessed the multiplex PCR reads with MiXCR, giving one entry per CDR3 protein. The data contain more than 1,500 distinct CDR3 sequences, approximately 50% of them singletons. The sequenced sample consisted of lung tumor tissue. These receptors were obtained from a man in his sixties with non-small cell lung cancer. Each CDR3 is given with its conserved first and last residue. Each record gives: D gene, J gene, V gene, clone size, CDR3 DNA, CDR3 protein. A D gene is named only where the DNA matches it firmly. Not all rows give a size; the values are once, few, many and, for expanded clones, a class.

d_call: NA; j_call: TRBJ1-5; v_call: TRBV12-3/TRBV12-4; clone_size: few; cdr3_nt: TGTGCCAGCAGTTTTCAGGGGTTACAGCCCCAGCATTTT; cdr3_aa: CASSFQGLQPQHF
d_call: NA; j_call: TRBJ2-1; v_call: TRBV27; clone_size: large; cdr3_nt: TGTGCCAGCAGTTGGGGGGCGTACTACAATGAGCAGTTCTTC; cdr3_aa: CASSWGAYYNEQFF
d_call: NA; j_call: TRBJ2-3; v_call: TRBV12-3/TRBV12-4; clone_size: NA; cdr3_nt: TGTGCCAGCAGTTTACGGCATACTGTCAGGGTCTCGTTGAACGCGCAGTATTTT; cdr3_aa: CASSLRHTVRVSLNAQYF
d_call: TRBD1; j_call: TRBJ2-2; v_call: TRBV24-1; clone_size: hyperexpanded; cdr3_nt: TGTGCCACCAGTGATCCCGGGACAGGAACCACCGGGGAGCTGTTTTTT; cdr3_aa: CATSDPGTGTTGELFF
d_call: NA; j_call: TRBJ1-5; v_call: TRBV5-1; clone_size: few; cdr3_nt: TGCGCCAGCAGCTTGGGGGCCGGTCAGCCCCAGCATTTT; cdr3_aa: CASSLGAGQPQHF
d_call: NA; j_call: TRBJ1-2; v_call: TRBV11-2; clone_size: large; cdr3_nt: TGTGCCAGCAGCTTAGATGGAGGGTTTGATGGCTACACCTTC; cdr3_aa: CASSLDGGFDGYTF
d_call: NA; j_call: TRBJ1-1; v_call: TRBV5-1; clone_size: few; cdr3_nt: TGCGCCAGCAGCTACGGTAGCACTGAAGCTTTCTTT; cdr3_aa: CASSYGSTEAFF
d_call: NA; j_call: TRBJ1-2; v_call: TRBV7-2; clone_size: NA; cdr3_nt: TGTGCCAGCAGCCCGAGAATCAAACAGGGCTATGGCTACACCTTC; cdr3_aa: CASSPRIKQGYGYTF
d_call: TRBD1; j_call: TRBJ1-1; v_call: TRBV30; clone_size: few; cdr3_nt: TGTGCCTGGAGTACCGCAGGGGGCACTGAAGCTTTCTTT; cdr3_aa: CAWSTAGGTEAFF
d_call: NA; j_call: TRBJ2-3; v_call: TRBV6-1; clone_size: few; cdr3_nt: TGTGCCAGTAAGACCGGTGGGTCCACAGATACGCAGTATTTT; cdr3_aa: CASKTGGSTDTQYF
d_call: NA; j_call: TRBJ2-1; v_call: TRBV6-6; clone_size: few; cdr3_nt: TGTGCCAGCAGTTACTCAGGGACACCCTTTTACAATGAGCAGTTCTTC; cdr3_aa: CASSYSGTPFYNEQFF
d_call: NA; j_call: TRBJ2-3; v_call: TRBV3-1; clone_size: NA; cdr3_nt: TGTGCCAGCAGCCAAGCTAGAACAGGCCGCACAGATACGCAGTATTTT; cdr3_aa: CASSQARTGRTDTQYF
d_call: TRBD2; j_call: TRBJ2-1; v_call: TRBV12-3/TRBV12-4; clone_size: NA; cdr3_nt: TGTGCCAGCAGTACGTATAGCGGGGTCTCCTACAATGAGCAGTTCTTC; cdr3_aa: CASSTYSGVSYNEQFF
d_call: TRBD2; j_call: TRBJ2-7; v_call: TRBV18; clone_size: NA; cdr3_nt: TGTGCCAGCTCACCACAACTAGCGGGTCAAAACGAGCAGTACTTC; cdr3_aa: CASSPQLAGQNEQYF
d_call: NA; j_call: TRBJ1-5; v_call: TRBV19; clone_size: NA; cdr3_nt: TGTGCCAGCGGGACAAATATAGTTGATCAGCCCCAGCATTTT; cdr3_aa: CASGTNIVDQPQHF
d_call: NA; j_call: TRBJ1-2; v_call: TRBV19; clone_size: large; cdr3_nt: TGTGCCAGTAAGAAGGGGTCGGGGTATGGCTACACCTTC; cdr3_aa: CASKKGSGYGYTF
d_call: TRBD2; j_call: TRBJ2-1; v_call: TRBV19; clone_size: NA; cdr3_nt: TGTGCCAGTAGTCCCAACCCCTATAGCGGGAGAAGATACAATGAGCAGTTCTTC; cdr3_aa: CASSPNPYSGRRYNEQFF
d_call: TRBD2; j_call: TRBJ2-3; v_call: TRBV7-2; clone_size: NA; cdr3_nt: TGTGCCAGCAGCCTACTCGGGGGGGATAGCACAGATACGCAGTATTTT; cdr3_aa: CASSLLGGDSTDTQYF
d_call: NA; j_call: TRBJ1-6; v_call: TRBV7-9; clone_size: NA; cdr3_nt: TGTGCCAGCAGCCCAAGGGGGGAGTCACCCCTCCACTTT; cdr3_aa: CASSPRGESPLHF
d_call: TRBD1; j_call: TRBJ2-1; v_call: TRBV12-5; clone_size: large; cdr3_nt: TGTGCTAGTGGTTTGGGACTAACAGGGGGTGAGCAGTTCTTC; cdr3_aa: CASGLGLTGGEQFF
d_call: NA; j_call: TRBJ1-2; v_call: TRBV27; clone_size: few; cdr3_nt: TGTGCCAGCAGAACAGGCAACTATGGCTACACCTTC; cdr3_aa: CASRTGNYGYTF
d_call: TRBD2; j_call: TRBJ2-2; v_call: TRBV7-9; clone_size: NA; cdr3_nt: TGTGCCAGCAGCTTATTAGAGGTAGGCGGGAGGCCGCCCGGGGAGCTGTTTTTT; cdr3_aa: CASSLLEVGGRPPGELFF
d_call: TRBD2; j_call: TRBJ2-7; v_call: TRBV9; clone_size: few; cdr3_nt: TGTGCCAGCATGAGAGGGACTAGCGGGGCCCCCCCCTACGAGCAGTACTTC; cdr3_aa: CASMRGTSGAPPYEQYF
d_call: TRBD2; j_call: TRBJ2-1; v_call: TRBV20-1; clone_size: few; cdr3_nt: TGCAGTGCTCCGCAACTAGCGGGAGATTGGAATGAGCAGTTCTTC; cdr3_aa: CSAPQLAGDWNEQFF
d_call: TRBD1; j_call: TRBJ2-1; v_call: TRBV24-1; clone_size: NA; cdr3_nt: TGTGCCACCAGTGACAGGGACAGTCTCTATGAGCAGTTCTTC; cdr3_aa: CATSDRDSLYEQFF
d_call: NA; j_call: TRBJ2-1; v_call: TRBV5-1; clone_size: NA; cdr3_nt: TGCGCCAGCCGGAGGAGTGGCGATGAGCAGTTCTTC; cdr3_aa: CASRRSGDEQFF
d_call: TRBD1; j_call: TRBJ2-5; v_call: TRBV5-1; clone_size: NA; cdr3_nt: TGCGCCAGCAGCTCGGGACAGGGTAGGGAGACCCAGTACTTC; cdr3_aa: CASSSGQGRETQYF
d_call: NA; j_call: TRBJ2-1; v_call: TRBV12-3/TRBV12-4; clone_size: NA; cdr3_nt: TGTGCCAGCAGTTCGGGAGCCCTTAACAATGAGCAGTTCTTC; cdr3_aa: CASSSGALNNEQFF
d_call: NA; j_call: TRBJ2-7; v_call: TRBV9; clone_size: NA; cdr3_nt: TGTGCCAGCAGCGTAGATGCTGGGGGCTTCTCCTACGAGCAGTACTTC; cdr3_aa: CASSVDAGGFSYEQYF
d_call: NA; j_call: TRBJ2-2; v_call: TRBV19; clone_size: NA; cdr3_nt: TGTGCCAGTAGTTTTCTAGGGACGAACACCGGGGAGCTGTTTTTT; cdr3_aa: CASSFLGTNTGELFF
d_call: TRBD2; j_call: TRBJ2-5; v_call: TRBV2; clone_size: NA; cdr3_nt: TGTGCCAGCACCGAAGCCCTAGCGGGAGGGCTCGTTCGGGAGACCCAGTACTTC; cdr3_aa: CASTEALAGGLVRETQYF
d_call: NA; j_call: TRBJ2-3; v_call: TRBV6-1; clone_size: few; cdr3_nt: TGTGCCAGCAGTCCCGTCGGCCACCCGCAGTATTTT; cdr3_aa: CASSPVGHPQYF
d_call: NA; j_call: TRBJ2-3; v_call: TRBV25-1; clone_size: NA; cdr3_nt: TGTGCCAGCAGTGAATTGTTTTCTGCGGAAAGCCCCCCCACAGATACGCAGTATTTT; cdr3_aa: CASSELFSAESPPTDTQYF
d_call: TRBD2; j_call: TRBJ2-5; v_call: TRBV27; clone_size: NA; cdr3_nt: TGTGCCAGTAGAAGAAGCGGGATCACCGTGGAGACCCAGTACTTC; cdr3_aa: CASRRSGITVETQYF
d_call: NA; j_call: TRBJ2-7; v_call: TRBV19; clone_size: NA; cdr3_nt: TGTGCCAGTAGTATAGATAATAGGGACACTATCTACGAGCAGTACTTC; cdr3_aa: CASSIDNRDTIYEQYF
d_call: TRBD1; j_call: TRBJ2-7; v_call: TRBV30; clone_size: NA; cdr3_nt: TGTGCCTGGAGTCCTACAGGGGTCTCCTACGAGCAGTACTTC; cdr3_aa: CAWSPTGVSYEQYF
d_call: NA; j_call: TRBJ2-4; v_call: TRBV9; clone_size: once; cdr3_nt: TGCGCCAGCAGCGTAGGGCCGACTCCTAGGGGGAACATTCAGTACTTC; cdr3_aa: CASSVGPTPRGNIQYF
d_call: TRBD1; j_call: TRBJ2-1; v_call: TRBV7-3; clone_size: NA; cdr3_nt: TGTGCCAGCAGCTTCGGGACAGGTACCTACAATGAGCAGTTCTTC; cdr3_aa: CASSFGTGTYNEQFF
d_call: TRBD1; j_call: TRBJ1-2; v_call: TRBV12-3/TRBV12-4; clone_size: NA; cdr3_nt: TGTGCCAGCAGCCGCGGACAGGGAGGCCCCGCTTGGGGCTACACCTTC; cdr3_aa: CASSRGQGGPAWGYTF
d_call: NA; j_call: TRBJ2-4; v_call: TRBV19; clone_size: NA; cdr3_nt: TGTGCCAGTAGTGGTGGACAGACAGACATTCAGTACTTC; cdr3_aa: CASSGGQTDIQYF
d_call: NA; j_call: TRBJ1-2; v_call: TRBV20-1; clone_size: large; cdr3_nt: TGCAGTGCTAGAGATCTGGCTGAGAACTATGGCTACACCTTC; cdr3_aa: CSARDLAENYGYTF